This TCR beta chain was profiled in a study of blood T cell repertoires in COVID-19. TCRdb's copy holds only in-frame clones and misses some; the assay was immunoSEQ multiplex PCR. The sample contains hundreds of thousands of clones, roughly 91% of which appear only once. The V gene end was trimmed by 1 base and the J gene end by 6 bases; junction bases not matched to a gene: 3. The CDR3 is 14 residues long. Germline loops: CDR1 SGHRS, CDR2 YFSETQ. Enrolled during active infection, Seattle patients were then followed longitudinally. V is TRBV5-1 and J is TRBJ2-3, with 9 bases lining up with TRBD1. The clonotype was recovered from a woman aged 25 to 39 with COVID-19, enrolled during active disease. The sequenced material came from peripheral blood. For the CDR3, the DNA is TGCGCCAGCAGCTTGACAGGGGGCCGGGATACGCAGTATTTT. This translates into CASSLTGGRDTQYF.